What follows describes a single TCR beta chain. These data are taken from a study of blood T cell repertoires in COVID-19. About the research overall: Sample material is recorded as cDNA or gDNA derived from T cells, B-cell-depleted T cells, or PBMCs.

Ages ranged from about 18 to 89 years, with residence in 24 US areas. Using immunoSEQ multiplex PCR, the repertoire was profiled, and TCRdb retains in-frame clones only, with some absent. The sample has approximately 230,000 clones, approximately 90% seen once. The sample was PBMCs or T cells enriched from blood (not recorded which). This receptor was obtained from a woman under 40 with acute COVID-19.

The CDR3 region is CASSLSGEQPQHF. DNA of the CDR3: TGTGCCAGCAGCTTATCCGGGGAGCAGCCCCAGCATTTT. The chain carries TRBV7-2 and TRBJ1-5, with D hard to call. Germline assignment: CDR1 SGHTA and CDR2 FQGNSA. This CDR3 is built from 13 residues. V shed 2 bases and J shed 7 bases, with 9 bases lying between them.